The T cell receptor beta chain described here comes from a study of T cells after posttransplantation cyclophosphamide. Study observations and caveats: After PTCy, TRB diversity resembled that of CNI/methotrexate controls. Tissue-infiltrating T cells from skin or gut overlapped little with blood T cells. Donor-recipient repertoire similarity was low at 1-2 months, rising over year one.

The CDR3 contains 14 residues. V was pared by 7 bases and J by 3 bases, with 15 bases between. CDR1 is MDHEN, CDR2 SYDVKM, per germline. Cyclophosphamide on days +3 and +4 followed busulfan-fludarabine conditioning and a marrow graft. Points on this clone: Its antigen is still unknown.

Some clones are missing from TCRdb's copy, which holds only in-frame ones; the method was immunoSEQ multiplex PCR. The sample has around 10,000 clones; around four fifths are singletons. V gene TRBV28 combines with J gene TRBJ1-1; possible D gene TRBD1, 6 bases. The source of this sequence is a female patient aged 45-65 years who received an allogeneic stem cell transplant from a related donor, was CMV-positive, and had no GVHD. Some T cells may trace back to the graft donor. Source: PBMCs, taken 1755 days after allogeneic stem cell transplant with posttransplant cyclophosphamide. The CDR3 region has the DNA TGTGCCAGCACCCCCGAAGGGGGGGACACTGAAGCTTTCTTT. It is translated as CASTPEGGDTEAFF. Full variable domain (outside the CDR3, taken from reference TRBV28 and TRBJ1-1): DVKVTQSSRYLVKRTGEKVFLECVQDMDHENMFWYRQDPGLGLRLIYFSYDVKMKEKGDIPEGYSVSREKKERFSLILESASTNQTSMYLCASTPEGGDTEAFFGQGTRLTVV.